Presented here are 22 T cell receptor beta chains from one specimen sequenced in a study of blood T cell repertoires in COVID-19. The protocol was immunoSEQ multiplex PCR, while the TCRdb copy is restricted to in-frame clones and leaves out a portion. The table includes more than 350,000 clones, 89% detected once. Material for sequencing was peripheral blood. These receptors were collected from a woman aged 25 to 39 with COVID-19, enrolled during active disease.

The chain joins TRBV28 to TRBJ2-7; the match to TRBD1 covers 9 bases. The junction had 8 bases not matched to a gene; V was cut back by 4 bases and J by 4 bases. This CDR3 has 15 amino acids. The germline gives CDR1 MDHEN, CDR2 SYDVKM. Here the CDR3 reads CASSSLTGGGYEQYF. In DNA form, the CDR3 reads TGTGCCAGCAGTTCCTTAACAGGGGGCGGTTACGAGCAGTACTTC.

The chain combines TRBV5-6 with TRBJ2-7; 7 nucleotides line up with TRBD2. CDR1 and CDR2 (germline): SGHDT, YYEEEE. Germline trimming cut 4 bases from V and 7 bases from J; bases unmatched to any gene: 11. The CDR3 spans 14 residues. CDR3 sequence: CASSPGTNNWEQYV. CDR3 DNA sequence: TGTGCCAGCAGCCCCGGGACTAACAATTGGGAGCAGTACGTC.

The chain has TRBV3-1 (or the pseudogene TRBV3-2) and TRBJ2-7; 7 bases map to TRBD1. The CDR3 covers 13 residues. CDR1 and CDR2 (germline): LGHDT, YNNKEL (reference sequence). The V and J ends lost 5 bases and 1 base, in that order; junction bases with no gene match: 2. CDR3 region: CASSSDRSYEQYF. The CDR3 DNA reads as TGTGCCAGCAGCTCGGACAGGTCCTACGAGCAGTACTTC.

The chain is built from TRBV7-9 and TRBJ1-3; 7 bases line up with TRBD1. Losses at the gene ends were 5 bases for V and 3 bases for J; bases not matched to a gene: 4. This CDR3 region has 14 residues. The V gene's germline CDR1 is SEHNR and CDR2 FQNEAQ (reference sequence). DNA for the CDR3: TGTGCCAGCAGCGAAACAGGGGTTGGAAACACCATATATTTT. Protein sequence: CASSETGVGNTIYF.

The chain joins TRBV7-6 to TRBJ2-5, with 7 bases identical to TRBD1. V shed 0 bases and J 3 bases; nucleotides not matched to a gene: 7. This CDR3 contains 16 residues. Germline CDR1 is SGHVS and CDR2 is FNYEAQ. The chain's CDR3 is CASSLAFRDREETQYF. The CDR3 region has the DNA TGTGCCAGCAGCTTAGCATTCCGGGACAGAGAAGAGACCCAGTACTTC.

DNA of the CDR3: TGTGCCAGCAGCCCCAGGGGGCGGGTTGAAGCTTTCTTT. It yields the protein CASSPRGRVEAFF. The chain is built from TRBV5-5 and TRBJ1-1; 8 bases match TRBD1. V trimming: 4 bases; J trimming: 7 bases; junction bases outside the gene matches: 6. The CDR3 is made up of 13 amino acids. Germline V CDR1 and CDR2: SGHKS, YYEKEE (reference sequence).

The rearrangement joins TRBV11-3 to TRBJ2-1, with unresolved D. Trimming stripped 4 bases from V and 8 bases from J, with 6 bases between. CDR3 length equals 11 residues. CDR1 and CDR2 from the germline V gene are SGHNT and YENEEA. For the CDR3, the DNA is TGTGCCAGCAGCTCACGAGATGAGCAGTTCTTC. Its translation is CASSSRDEQFF.

This chain uses TRBV6-2 or TRBV6-3 with TRBJ2-3; 11 bases align to TRBD1. Germline V gene lookup returns CDR1 MNHEY and CDR2 SVGEGT. The CDR3 covers 16 residues. V lost 6 bases to trimming and J lost 5 bases; unmatched junction nucleotides: 10. The CDR3 DNA follows: TGTGCCAGCAGCACCCGGCGGACAGGGGGCGGAGATACGCAGTATTTT. It is translated as CASSTRRTGGGDTQYF.

V is TRBV4-3 and J is TRBJ1-2; 7 bases line up with TRBD1. Trimming took 0 bases from V and 9 from J; bases not matched to a gene: 10. CDR3 length equals 15 residues. Per the germline V gene, CDR1 is LGHNA and CDR2 is YSLEER. The CDR3 bases are TGCGCCAGCAGCCAAGAAACAGGGGCAGGGGTGAGCTACACCTTC. Its protein is CASSQETGAGVSYTF.

A note on this clone: At one boundary the junction diverges from the germline segment, which might be a read error. This chain joins TRBV11-2 and TRBJ2-7; TRBD1 matches 9 bases. This CDR3 contains 13 residues. Per the germline V gene, CDR1 is SGHAT and CDR2 is FQNNGV. CDR3: CASSLDPIWTGEF. CDR3 DNA: TGTGCCAGCAGCTTAGATCCGATTTGGACAGGGGAATTC.

The chain joins TRBV18 to TRBJ2-7, with 8 bases aligning to TRBD1. V lost 3 bases and J lost 4; bases outside the gene matches: 5. This CDR3 contains 14 residues. Germline-derived CDR1 and CDR2 are KGHSH and LQKENI. The CDR3 region has the DNA TGTGCCAGCTCACCGCGGGACAGGCTTTACGAGCAGTACGTC. Encoded protein: CASSPRDRLYEQYV.

This rearrangement joins TRBV2 to TRBJ2-2; 8 bases map to TRBD1. The CDR3 has 15 residues. Per germline, CDR1 SNHLY and CDR2 FYNNEI. V dropped 4 bases and J dropped 6; count of bases not matched to a gene: 7. CDR3 loop: CASSVDRVRAGELFF. In DNA, the CDR3 is TGTGCCAGCAGTGTGGACAGGGTGCGAGCCGGGGAGCTGTTTTTT. Variable domain in full (rest from reference TRBV2 and TRBJ2-2): EPEVTQTPSHQVTQMGQEVILRCVPISNHLYFYWYRQILGQKVEFLVSFYNNEISEKSEIFDDQFSVERPDGSNFTLKIRSTKLEDSAMYFCASSVDRVRAGELFFGEGSRLTVL.

Here the CDR3 DNA reads TGTGCCAGCAGCTCTCAGGGTTATGAGCAGTTCTTC. It specifies CASSSQGYEQFF. V gene TRBV7-2 combines with J gene TRBJ2-1, with D possibly TRBD1 on 5 matching bases. CDR1 and CDR2 (germline): SGHTA, FQGNSA. This CDR3 is 12 amino acids long. V shed 4 bases and J shed 8 bases, with 9 bases lying between them.

This rearrangement joins TRBV2 to TRBJ2-5; tentative D call: TRBD2 (5 bases). Between the trimmed V and J ends, which lost 1 base and 3 bases, there was a span of 9 bases. CDR3 length: 14 residues. CDR1 SNHLY and CDR2 FYNNEI come from the germline V gene. The CDR3 spells CASSEEEEKETQYF. The CDR3 coding sequence is TGTGCCAGCAGTGAAGAGGAGGAAAAAGAGACCCAGTACTTC.

The CDR3 DNA follows: TGTGCCACCAGCGGCTTGGACAGGCCTATATCAGCGTCCCAGCATTTT. Protein: CATSGLDRPISASQHF. This sequence joins TRBV15 and TRBJ1-5; 7 positions match TRBD1. The CDR3 length is 16 residues. Losses at the gene ends were 5 bases for V and 11 bases for J; bases not matched to a gene: 18. Germline CDR1 and CDR2: LNHNV and YYDKDF (reference sequence).

The V and J genes are TRBV11-2 and TRBJ2-1; 9 bases map to TRBD2. CDR3 length: 15 amino acids. Germline trimming cut 1 base from V and 3 bases from J; bases unmatched to any gene: 1. Germline CDR1 reads SGHAT; CDR2 reads FQNNGV. The CDR3 coding sequence is TGTGCCAGCAGCTTAGCGCGGGGGGGCTACAATGAGCAGTTCTTC. Its translation: CASSLARGGYNEQFF.

This clone has only a few counts. The J gene is TRBJ2-7, the V gene TRBV6-8; D might be TRBD2 (6 bases). This CDR3 has 14 residues. With 6 bases removed from V and 3 bases from J, the gap between germline ends came to 15 bases. CDR1 and CDR2 from the germline V gene are MNHGY and SAAAGT. Here the CDR3 DNA reads TGTGCCAGCAGCCCTACGGACTATCACTACGAGCAGTACGTC. Its translation: CASSPTDYHYEQYV.

The chain has TRBV12-5 and TRBJ2-1; 9 bases match TRBD1. The germline gives CDR1 LGHNT, CDR2 FRNRAP. The V and J ends lost 6 bases and 4 bases, in that order; junction bases with no gene match: 7. This CDR3 contains 15 residues. CDR3 amino acids: CASGNPGQGYNEQFF. CDR3 bases: TGTGCTAGTGGAAACCCGGGACAGGGTTACAATGAGCAGTTCTTC.

In this sample, this clone turned up once. V is TRBV5-4 and J is TRBJ2-2, with 11 bases that match TRBD2. V was clipped by 1 base and J by 6 bases; unmatched bases: 2. From germline, CDR1 is SGHNT and CDR2 YYREEE (reference sequence). This CDR3 is built from 15 residues. In DNA form, the CDR3 reads TGTGCCAGCAGCTTGACTAGCGGGGGACCCGGGGAGCTGTTTTTT. Translating it yields CASSLTSGGPGELFF. The full variable domain, in which reference TRBV5-4 and TRBJ2-2 provide the parts outside the CDR3, is ETGVTQSPTHLIKTRGQQVTLRCSSQSGHNTVSWYQQALGQGPQFIFQYYREEENGRGNFPPRFSGLQFPNYSSELNVNALELDDSALYLCASSLTSGGPGELFFGEGSRLTVL.

The chain carries TRBV7-8 and TRBJ2-5, with D perhaps matching TRBD2 (6 bases). Germline assignment: CDR1 SGHVS and CDR2 FQNEAQ. The CDR3 is made up of 14 amino acids. V lost 2 bases and J lost 5, with 12 bases in between. The CDR3 sequence is CASSLLGGAETQYF. CDR3 nucleotides: TGTGCCAGCAGCTTATTGGGGGGTGCGGAGACCCAGTACTTC.

V usage is TRBV20-1 and J usage is TRBJ2-3; 8 nucleotides line up with TRBD2. V was clipped by 3 bases and J by 2 bases; unmatched bases: 10. The CDR3 is 16 residues long. CDR1 is DFQATT, CDR2 SNEGSKA, per germline (reference sequence). CDR3 residues: CSASKGRGGYTDTQYF. The CDR3 region has the DNA TGCAGTGCTAGTAAGGGACGGGGGGGATACACAGATACGCAGTATTTT.

V usage is TRBV7-2 and J usage is TRBJ2-1, with 13 nucleotides matching TRBD2. The CDR3 has 15 residues. Germline assignment: CDR1 SGHTA and CDR2 FQGNSA. Trimming at V came to 5 bases and at J to 9 bases, leaving 7 bases not matched to a gene. CDR3 in DNA: TGTGCCAGCAGCGTGGGACTAGCGGGGTGGGGTGAGCAGTTCTTC. It is translated as CASSVGLAGWGEQFF.